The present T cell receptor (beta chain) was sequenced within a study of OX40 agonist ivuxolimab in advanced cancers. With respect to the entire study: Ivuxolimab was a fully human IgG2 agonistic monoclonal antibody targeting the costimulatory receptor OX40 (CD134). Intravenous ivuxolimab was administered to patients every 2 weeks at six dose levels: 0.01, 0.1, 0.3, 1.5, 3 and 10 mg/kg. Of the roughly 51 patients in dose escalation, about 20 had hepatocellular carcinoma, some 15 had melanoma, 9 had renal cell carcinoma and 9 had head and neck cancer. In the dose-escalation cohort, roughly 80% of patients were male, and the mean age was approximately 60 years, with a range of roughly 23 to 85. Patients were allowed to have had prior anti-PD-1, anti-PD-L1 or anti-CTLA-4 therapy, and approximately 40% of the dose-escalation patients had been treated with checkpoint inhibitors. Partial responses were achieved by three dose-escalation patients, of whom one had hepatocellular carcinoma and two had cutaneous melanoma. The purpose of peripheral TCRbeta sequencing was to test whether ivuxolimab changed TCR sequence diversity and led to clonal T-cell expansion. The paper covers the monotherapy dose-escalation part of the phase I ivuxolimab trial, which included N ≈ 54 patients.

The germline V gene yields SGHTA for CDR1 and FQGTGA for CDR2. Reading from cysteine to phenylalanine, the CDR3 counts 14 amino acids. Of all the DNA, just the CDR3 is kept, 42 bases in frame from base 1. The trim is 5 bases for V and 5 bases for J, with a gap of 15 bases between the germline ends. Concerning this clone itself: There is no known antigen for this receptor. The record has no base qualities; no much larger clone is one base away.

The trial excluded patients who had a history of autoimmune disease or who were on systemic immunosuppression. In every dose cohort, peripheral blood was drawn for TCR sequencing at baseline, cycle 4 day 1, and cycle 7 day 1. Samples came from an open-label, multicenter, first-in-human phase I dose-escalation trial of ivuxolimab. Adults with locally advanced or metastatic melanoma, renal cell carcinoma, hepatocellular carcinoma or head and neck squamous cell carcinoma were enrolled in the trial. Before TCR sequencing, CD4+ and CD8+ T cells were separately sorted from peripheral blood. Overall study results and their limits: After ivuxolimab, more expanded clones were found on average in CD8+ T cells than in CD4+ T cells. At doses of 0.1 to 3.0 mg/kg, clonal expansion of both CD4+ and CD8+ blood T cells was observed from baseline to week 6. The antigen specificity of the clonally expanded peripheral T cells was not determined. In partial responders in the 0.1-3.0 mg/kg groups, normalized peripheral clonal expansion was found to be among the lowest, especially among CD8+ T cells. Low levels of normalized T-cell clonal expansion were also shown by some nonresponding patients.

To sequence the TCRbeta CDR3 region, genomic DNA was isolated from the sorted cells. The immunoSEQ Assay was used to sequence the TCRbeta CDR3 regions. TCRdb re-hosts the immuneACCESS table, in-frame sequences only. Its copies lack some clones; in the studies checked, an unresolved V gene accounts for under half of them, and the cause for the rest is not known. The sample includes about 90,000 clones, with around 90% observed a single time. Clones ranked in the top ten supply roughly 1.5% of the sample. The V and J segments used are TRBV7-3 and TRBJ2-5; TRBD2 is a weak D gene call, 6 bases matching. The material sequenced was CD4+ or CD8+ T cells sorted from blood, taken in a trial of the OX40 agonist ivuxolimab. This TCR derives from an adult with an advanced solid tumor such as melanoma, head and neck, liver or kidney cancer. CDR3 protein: CASSPRGLGETQYF. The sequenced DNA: TGTGCCAGCAGCCCCCGGGGACTGGGGGAGACCCAGTACTTC.